The source of this TCR beta chain is a study of blood T cells in healthy people across ages. This clonotype was counted at least ten times. Antigen: not known. Notes on the study in general: Estimates of diversity drawn from one million T cells were considered underestimates.

Primers used in a second PCR of about 6 to 11 cycles were a sample-barcoded 5' primer and a J-beta primer mix. A single record per CDR3 protein comes from TCRdb applying MiXCR to the 5' RACE reads. The sample carries about 700,000 distinct CDR3 sequences, 32% recorded once. The receptor's source is a woman aged 80 or over in good health. The sequencing sample was made of blood.

CDR3: CSATPEGGYGYTF. The CDR3 bases are TGCAGTGCTACCCCGGAAGGCGGTTATGGCTACACCTTC. The chain uses TRBV20-1 and TRBJ1-2; D gene unclear. This CDR3 is built from 13 residues. The ends were cut back, 4 bases at V and 5 bases at J, with 14 bases in the middle. The germline V gene encodes CDR1 DFQATT and CDR2 SNEGSKA (reference sequence).